The 3 T cell receptor beta chains listed next were all sequenced from one sample in a study of CD8+CD57+ T cells in acquired aplastic anemia. In patients chosen for sequencing, flow cytometry had shown CD8+CD57+ cell expansion. Genomic DNA templated the TCR beta VDJ and CDR3 profiling. TCRdb re-called the reads with MiXCR, one entry per CDR3 protein. Of 150,000 to 200,000 distinct CDR3 sequences listed, roughly 50% were seen once; the top ten hold about 1.8%. The sequencing sample was made of sorted CD4+, CD8+, or CD8+CD57+ T cells (not recorded which) from PBMCs. The receptors here all came from a human donor with aplastic anemia.

This clonotype appeared a single time. The CDR3 protein is CATSFVTGGSGELFF. The CDR3, as DNA: TGTGCCACCAGTTTCGTGACAGGGGGGTCCGGGGAGCTGTTTTTT. The gene calls are TRBV15 and TRBJ2-2; TRBD1 agrees at 9 bases. V lost 6 bases to trimming and J lost 6 bases; unmatched junction nucleotides: 8. This CDR3 has 15 amino acids. Germline CDR1 and CDR2: LNHNV and YYDKDF (reference sequence).

V usage is TRBV9 and J usage is TRBJ2-1; 8 nucleotides align to TRBD2. Germline CDR1 SGDLS, CDR2 YYNGEE. V lost 0 bases, J lost 4 bases, and 6 bases stayed unmatched. The CDR3 sequence is 16 residues long. The CDR3 region is CASSVVERGRYNEQFF. CDR3 coding DNA: TGTGCCAGCAGCGTAGTGGAGCGGGGGAGGTACAATGAGCAGTTCTTC.

Of note for this clonotype: At one boundary the junction diverges from the germline segment, which might be a read error. The chain is built from TRBV5-1 and TRBJ2-7; tentatively, D is TRBD2 (6 bases). This CDR3 has 15 amino acids. The germline V gene has CDR1 SGHRS and CDR2 YFSETQ. The CDR3 here is CAGSLEGSAAYEQYF. Written as DNA, the CDR3 is TGCGCCGGCAGCTTGGAGGGTAGCGCCGCCTACGAGCAGTACTTC. Drawing the rest from reference TRBV5-1 and TRBJ2-7, the complete variable domain is KAGVTQTPRYLIKTRGQQVTLSCSPISGHRSVSWYQQTPGQGLQFLFEYFSETQRNKGNFPGRFSGRQFSNSRSEMNVSTLELGDSALYLCAGSLEGSAAYEQYFGPGTRLTVT.